The 2 T cell receptor beta chains presented below share a single source sample, sequenced in a study of shared clonotypes between healthy human individuals. Profiled with immunoSEQ multiplex PCR; TCRdb holds only in-frame clones, not every one. The repertoire holds a few hundred thousand clones, with about 97% as singletons. Material for sequencing was naive CD4+ T cells sorted from blood. The sample's subset: CD45RA+ positively selected. These TCRs come from a young woman in good health.

The V gene is TRBV6-1, the J gene TRBJ1-5, with D possibly being TRBD1 (5 bases). CDR1 and CDR2 (germline): MNHNS, SASEGT. V lost 2 bases to trimming and J lost 1 base, with 15 bases between them. CDR3 size: 17 residues. The CDR3 DNA sequence: TGTGCCAGCAGTGAATCCCCAGGGTTTTTGAGCAATCAGCCCCAGCATTTT. Translation: CASSESPGFLSNQPQHF.

This clone was recorded once. V usage is TRBV5-4 and J usage is TRBJ1-1; D uncertain. V was trimmed by 4 bases and J by 3 bases, leaving 16 bases between them. Germline CDR1 SGHNT, CDR2 YYREEE (reference sequence). The CDR3 is 15 amino acids. This chain's CDR3 is CASSPVRKGDTEAFF. CDR3 nucleotide sequence: TGTGCCAGCAGCCCAGTGAGAAAAGGAGACACTGAAGCTTTCTTT. The full variable domain, its missing parts supplied by reference TRBV5-4 and TRBJ1-1, is ETGVTQSPTHLIKTRGQQVTLRCSSQSGHNTVSWYQQALGQGPQFIFQYYREEENGRGNFPPRFSGLQFPNYSSELNVNALELDDSALYLCASSPVRKGDTEAFFGQGTRLTVV.